The clone carrying this T cell receptor (beta chain) was observed many times. Its antigen is currently unknown. This CDR3 has 16 amino acids. Per the germline V gene, CDR1 is SGHTA and CDR2 is FQGNSA. V was shortened by 3 bases and J by 2 bases, with 16 bases between the two germline ends. This record belongs to a study of early T cells in non-severe SARS-CoV-2 infection. Study-wide points: Anti-spike CD8 specificities were favored by VDJdb matching, whose results missed private and CD4 specificities.

Unique molecular identifiers were affixed to single, distinct cDNA molecules. MiXCR was run by TCRdb on the 5' RACE reads, yielding one entry per CDR3 protein. The sample consists of some 76,000 distinct CDR3 sequences, around 15% of them appearing once. The sequence was collected from an adult who was a healthcare worker with PCR-confirmed SARS-CoV-2 infection or an uninfected control (not recorded which). This chain links TRBV7-2 with TRBJ2-5; TRBD2 is a possible D gene (7 bases). The specimen was whole blood. In DNA form, the CDR3 reads TGTGCCAGCAGCTTTAGCGCTAGCGGACAGCAAGAGACCCAGTACTTC. This translates into CASSFSASGQQETQYF.